These 18 T cell receptor beta chains originate from one sample sequenced in a study of T cell responses to AZD1222 COVID-19 vaccine. The table came from immunoSEQ multiplex PCR; TCRdb's copy has only in-frame clones and leaves some out. The sample lists 150,000 to 180,000 clones; 85% to 90% were seen once. The sample was peripheral blood, taken on day 0 of MenACWY control vaccination. The source of these receptors is an adult in good health.

The J gene is TRBJ2-7, the V gene TRBV6-5, with D possibly being TRBD1 (5 bases). The ends were cut back, 4 bases at V and 6 bases at J, with 13 bases in the middle. The CDR3 consists of 13 residues. CDR1 and CDR2 (germline): MNHEY, SVGAGI. The DNA for the CDR3 is TGTGCCAGCAGTTCAGGGCCTTGGGGCGAGCAGTACTTC. Encoded protein: CASSSGPWGEQYF.

V is TRBV7-2 and J is TRBJ2-6; D possibly matches TRBD1 or TRBD2 (6 bases each). Germline loops: CDR1 SGHTA, CDR2 FQGNSA. Trimming cost V 4 bases and J 3 bases, with 10 bases left between them. CDR3 length equals 15 residues. CDR3 protein: CASSYGGVGANVLTF. The CDR3 region has the DNA TGTGCCAGCAGCTACGGGGGCGTTGGGGCCAACGTCCTGACTTTC.

The chain combines TRBV5-4 with TRBJ1-1; D ambiguous. V gave up 4 bases and J gave up 3 bases, with 13 bases separating them. This CDR3 spans 14 amino acids. From germline, CDR1 is SGHNT and CDR2 YYREEE (reference sequence). CDR3 nucleotide sequence: TGTGCCAGCAGCCCAGATTTGAGATACACTGAAGCTTTCTTT. Translation gives CASSPDLRYTEAFF.

The rearrangement links TRBV7-3 to TRBJ2-2; D is ambiguous. The CDR3 loop spans 14 amino acids. Per germline, CDR1 SGHTA and CDR2 FQGTGA. The ends were cut back, 7 bases at V and 3 bases at J, with 12 bases in the middle. CDR3 loop: CASTDPGYTGELFF. In nucleotides, the CDR3 is TGTGCCAGCACCGACCCCGGTTACACCGGGGAGCTGTTTTTT.

The rearrangement joins TRBV2 to TRBJ2-5; D ambiguous. V gave up 4 bases and J gave up 4 bases, with 4 bases separating them. CDR1 is SNHLY, CDR2 FYNNEI, per germline. The CDR3 length is 11 residues. CDR3 loop: CASSALETQYF. The CDR3 nucleotides read TGTGCCAGCAGTGCCTTAGAGACCCAGTACTTC.

The rearrangement joins TRBV9 to TRBJ1-1; D call uncertain. Per the germline V gene, CDR1 is SGDLS and CDR2 is YYNGEE. This CDR3 is 11 amino acids long. V gave up 0 bases and J gave up 8 bases, with 5 bases separating them. The CDR3: CASSVAGEAFF. In nucleotides, the CDR3 is TGTGCCAGCAGCGTAGCCGGAGAAGCTTTCTTT.

The chain recombines TRBV18 with TRBJ2-7; perhaps TRBD1 as D (5 bases). The CDR3 is made up of 16 amino acids. Germline lookup yields CDR1 KGHSH and CDR2 LQKENI. V lost 2 bases and J 4 bases, leaving 18 bases between the germline ends. The CDR3 loop is CASSPWGRVHLYEQYV. CDR3 in DNA: TGTGCCAGCTCACCATGGGGCAGGGTACATTTATACGAGCAGTACGTC.

This sequence joins TRBV6-5 and TRBJ1-2; TRBD1 matches 9 bases. Trimming cost V 5 bases and J 3 bases; bases outside gene matches: 7. Germline values: CDR1 MNHEY, CDR2 SVGAGI. This CDR3 comprises 15 residues. The DNA for the CDR3 is TGTGCCAGCAGTCTACAGGGGGCCTGGGACTATGGCTACACCTTC. This translates into CASSLQGAWDYGYTF.

This clone appeared a few times. V is TRBV6-6 and J is TRBJ1-5; D remains unclear. V lost 6 bases and J 7 bases, leaving 10 bases between the germline ends. The germline gives CDR1 MNHNY, CDR2 SVGAGI (reference sequence). The CDR3 is 12 amino acids. The CDR3 sequence is CASSSLTQPQHF. The DNA of the CDR3 is TGTGCCAGCAGCTCCCTGACCCAGCCCCAGCATTTT.

The gene calls are TRBV5-4 and TRBJ1-1; TRBD1 aligns across 8 bases. The CDR3 covers 17 residues. The junction had 7 bases not matched to a gene; V was cut back by 0 bases and J by 0 bases. The germline V gene has CDR1 SGHNT and CDR2 YYREEE (reference sequence). The CDR3 sequence: CASSLGQGIVMNTEAFF. CDR3 DNA sequence: TGTGCCAGCAGCTTGGGACAGGGGATAGTTATGAACACTGAAGCTTTCTTT.

This clone was found once. The chain combines TRBV12-5 with TRBJ2-1; the D gene is possibly TRBD2 (6 bases). V shed 7 bases and J shed 2 bases, with 21 bases lying between them. The germline V gene has CDR1 LGHNT and CDR2 FRNRAP. The CDR3 consists of 17 residues. CDR3: CASVPSSGGWAYNEQFF. The DNA for the CDR3 is TGTGCTAGTGTCCCCTCTTCCGGGGGTTGGGCCTACAATGAGCAGTTCTTC.

This clone was observed a handful of times. The chain employs TRBV15 and TRBJ1-5, with TRBD1 identical over 8 bases. The CDR3 totals 18 residues. Germline CDR1 is LNHNV and CDR2 is YYDKDF (reference sequence). V dropped 0 bases and J dropped 3; count of bases not matched to a gene: 10. This CDR3 is CATSRDPRRQGYNQPQHF. DNA of the CDR3: TGTGCCACCAGCAGAGATCCTAGGAGACAGGGGTACAATCAGCCCCAGCATTTT.

Only a few counts were recorded for this clone. V gene TRBV5-4 combines with J gene TRBJ1-2, with 7 positions matching TRBD1. The CDR3 length is 14 residues. The junction had 5 bases not matched to a gene; V was cut back by 2 bases and J by 4 bases. The germline gives CDR1 SGHNT, CDR2 YYREEE (reference sequence). The CDR3 DNA sequence: TGTGCCAGCAGCTTTTTCCGGGACAGCTATGGCTACACCTTC. This encodes CASSFFRDSYGYTF.

The rearrangement uses TRBV11-3 and TRBJ2-2; D is undetermined. The CDR3 is made up of 11 amino acids. Trimming left V 6 bases short and J 6 bases short, with 5 bases between. Germline CDR1 SGHNT, CDR2 YENEEA. In nucleotides, the CDR3 is TGTGCCAGCAGTCCATCCGGGGAGCTGTTTTTT. Translated: CASSPSGELFF. Drawing the rest from reference TRBV11-3 and TRBJ2-2, the complete variable domain is EAGVVQSPRYKIIEKKQPVAFWCNPISGHNTLYWYLQNLGQGPELLIRYENEEAVDDSQLPKDRFSAERLKGVDSTLKIQPAELGDSAVYLCASSPSGELFFGEGSRLTVL.

The chain recombines TRBV6-5 with TRBJ1-2, with D perhaps matching TRBD1 (5 bases). V was trimmed by 6 bases and J by 5 bases, leaving 19 bases between them. This CDR3 has 15 residues. Germline CDR1 and CDR2: MNHEY and SVGAGI. The CDR3 loop reads CASSRTSDRWYGYTF. CDR3 nucleotide sequence: TGTGCCAGCAGCAGGACTTCTGACAGATGGTATGGCTACACCTTC.

V and J are TRBV5-6 and TRBJ1-6; 7 bases agree with TRBD1. Per germline, CDR1 SGHDT and CDR2 YYEEEE. The length of the CDR3 is 17 residues. V was pared by 1 base and J by 2 bases, with 6 bases of the junction left unmatched. CDR3 nucleotides: TGTGCCAGCAGCTTGAAGACAGGGAGCCCCTATAATTCACCCCTCCACTTT. It is translated as CASSLKTGSPYNSPLHF. Looking up the rest from reference TRBV5-6 and TRBJ1-6 gives the full variable domain: DAGVTQSPTHLIKTRGQQVTLRCSPKSGHDTVSWYQQALGQGPQFIFQYYEEEERQRGNFPDRFSGHQFPNYSSELNVNALLLGDSALYLCASSLKTGSPYNSPLHFGNGTRLTVT.

This sequence joins TRBV6-1 and TRBJ1-5; no firm D call. V gave up 1 base and J gave up 5 bases, with 6 bases separating them. Germline V lookup: CDR1 MNHNS, CDR2 SASEGT. This CDR3 is built from 13 residues. The CDR3: CASSEVPDQPQHF. CDR3 sequence (DNA): TGTGCCAGCAGTGAAGTCCCTGATCAGCCCCAGCATTTT.

V is TRBV6-5 and J is TRBJ2-3; 7 bases line up with TRBD1. Germline trimming cut 6 bases from V and 0 bases from J; bases unmatched to any gene: 3. This CDR3 comprises 14 residues. Germline assignment: CDR1 MNHEY and CDR2 SVGAGI. CDR3 residues: CASSRQGSTDTQYF. DNA of the CDR3: TGTGCCAGCAGCCGACAGGGAAGCACAGATACGCAGTATTTT.